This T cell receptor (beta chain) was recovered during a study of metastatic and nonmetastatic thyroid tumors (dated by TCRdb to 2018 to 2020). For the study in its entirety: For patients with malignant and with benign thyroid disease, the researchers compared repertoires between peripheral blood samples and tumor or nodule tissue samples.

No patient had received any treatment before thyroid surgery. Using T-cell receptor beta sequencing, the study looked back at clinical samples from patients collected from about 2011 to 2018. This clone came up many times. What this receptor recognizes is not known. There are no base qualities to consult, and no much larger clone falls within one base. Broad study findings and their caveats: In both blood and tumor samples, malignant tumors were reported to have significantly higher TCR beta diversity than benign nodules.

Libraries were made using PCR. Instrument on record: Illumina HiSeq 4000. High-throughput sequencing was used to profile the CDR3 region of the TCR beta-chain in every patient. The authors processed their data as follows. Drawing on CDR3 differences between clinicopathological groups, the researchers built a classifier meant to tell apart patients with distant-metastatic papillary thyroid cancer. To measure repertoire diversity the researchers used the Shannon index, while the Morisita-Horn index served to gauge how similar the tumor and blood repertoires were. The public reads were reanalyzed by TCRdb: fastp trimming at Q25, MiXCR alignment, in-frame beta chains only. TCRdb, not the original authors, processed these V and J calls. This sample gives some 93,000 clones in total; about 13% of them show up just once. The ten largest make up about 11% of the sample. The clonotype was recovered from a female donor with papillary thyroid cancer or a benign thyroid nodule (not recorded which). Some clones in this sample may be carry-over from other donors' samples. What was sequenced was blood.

The CDR3 is CASSPMKMAYGYTF. In nucleotide form, the sequence is TGTGCCAGCTCACCGATGAAAATGGCCTATGGCTACACCTTC. The receptor chain draws on TRBV18 and TRBJ1-2, with no confidently assigned D gene. The germline V gene yields KGHSH for CDR1 and LQKENI for CDR2. The CDR3 runs 14 residues from the cysteine to the phenylalanine. The kept DNA is CDR3 alone, 42 bases in frame from the first base. V loses 3 bases of germline sequence and J loses 4 bases, and the interval between the two ends is 12 bases.